These 21 T cell receptor beta chains were sequenced from one sample in a study of blood T cell repertoires in COVID-19. The table came from immunoSEQ multiplex PCR; TCRdb's copy has only in-frame clones and leaves some out. The data show under 250,000 clones, 70% to 90% seen once. Material for sequencing was peripheral blood. The origin of the receptors is a man aged 45-65 years with COVID-19, enrolled during active disease.

This clone was recorded once. V usage is TRBV19 and J usage is TRBJ1-1; the match to TRBD1 covers 7 bases. Trimming took 7 bases from V and 3 from J; bases not matched to a gene: 2. Germline-derived CDR1 and CDR2 are LNHDA and SQIVND (reference sequence). The CDR3 runs 12 residues. The CDR3 here is CASTDRDTEAFF. Written as DNA, the CDR3 is TGTGCCAGTACCGACAGGGACACTGAAGCTTTCTTT.

The genes are TRBV28 and TRBJ2-7; 8 bases are shared with TRBD2. CDR3 length: 15 amino acids. From germline, CDR1 is MDHEN and CDR2 SYDVKM. The trim removed 4 bases at V and 1 base at J, leaving 6 bases unmatched. CDR3 nucleotides: TGTGCCAGCAGTTCCCCCCGCGGGGGGTCCTACGAGCAGTACTTC. This gives the protein CASSSPRGGSYEQYF.

The V and J genes are TRBV2 and TRBJ2-5; TRBD1 matches 10 bases. V trimming: 3 bases; J trimming: 1 base; junction bases outside the gene matches: 2. Germline loops: CDR1 SNHLY, CDR2 FYNNEI. The length of the CDR3 is 15 residues. CDR3 bases: TGTGCCAGCAGTGAGGACAGGGGGAGCCAAGAGACCCAGTACTTC. Translated: CASSEDRGSQETQYF. Drawing the rest from reference TRBV2 and TRBJ2-5, the complete variable domain is EPEVTQTPSHQVTQMGQEVILRCVPISNHLYFYWYRQILGQKVEFLVSFYNNEISEKSEIFDDQFSVERPDGSNFTLKIRSTKLEDSAMYFCASSEDRGSQETQYFGPGTRLLVL.

The chain recombines TRBV9 with TRBJ1-2; D unresolved. Germline CDR1 reads SGDLS; CDR2 reads YYNGEE. The CDR3 extends over 14 amino acids. V was shortened by 0 bases and J by 8 bases, with 14 bases between the two germline ends. The CDR3 nucleotides read TGTGCCAGCAGCGTAGCCCCGGGTTCAGAGGGCTACACCTTC. It specifies CASSVAPGSEGYTF.

The J gene is TRBJ2-1, the V gene TRBV4-3; D is perhaps TRBD2 (6 bases). Germline V gives CDR1 LGHNA, CDR2 YSLEER. With 2 bases removed from V and 7 bases from J, the gap between germline ends came to 15 bases. The CDR3 is 15 residues long. The CDR3 DNA follows: TGCGCCAGCAGCCAAAAGTTAGGCGGGGAAAATGAGCAGTTCTTC. Translation: CASSQKLGGENEQFF.

The gene calls are TRBV5-6 and TRBJ2-7; weak D call: TRBD2 (5 bases). V lost 3 bases and J 5 bases, leaving 21 bases between the germline ends. The CDR3 has 16 amino acids. Looked up from germline, CDR1 is SGHDT and CDR2 is YYEEEE. Here the CDR3 reads CASSSLRLPRPHEQYF. For the CDR3, the DNA is TGTGCCAGCAGCTCCCTCCGACTACCCCGACCCCACGAGCAGTACTTC.

This rearrangement joins TRBV4-1 to TRBJ2-7; TRBD2 is a possible D gene (6 bases). With 8 bases removed from V and 2 bases from J, the gap between germline ends came to 25 bases. CDR1 and CDR2 (germline): MGHRA, YSYEKL. CDR3 length: 17 amino acids. CDR3 region: CASGEKRLGGSPYEQYF. CDR3 DNA sequence: TGCGCCAGCGGGGAAAAGAGGCTGGGGGGTAGTCCCTACGAGCAGTACTTC.

This clone has a handful of counts. The chain uses TRBV27 and TRBJ2-5, with D uncertain. The V end was cut by 6 bases, the J end by 4 bases, with 12 bases between. Germline V gene lookup returns CDR1 MNHEY and CDR2 SMNVEV (reference sequence). CDR3 length equals 13 residues. The CDR3 sequence is CASSLGTGETQYF. The CDR3 DNA reads TGTGCCAGCAGCCTAGGTACTGGAGAGACCCAGTACTTC.

This clone was seen only a few times. The chain links TRBV3-1 (or the pseudogene TRBV3-2) to TRBJ2-2; 10 nucleotides agree with TRBD2. V gave up 6 bases and J gave up 1 base; unmatched junction bases: 5. CDR3 length: 16 residues. Germline V CDR1 and CDR2: LGHDT, YNNKEL (reference sequence). The CDR3 region has the DNA TGTGCCAGCAGACAACTAGCGGGGCAGAACACCGGGGAGCTGTTTTTT. It encodes CASRQLAGQNTGELFF.

This clone has a single count. This CDR3 reads CASSLPLDTGSTEAFF. In DNA form, the CDR3 reads TGTGCCAGCAGCTTGCCCCTTGATACCGGTTCCACTGAAGCTTTCTTT. J is TRBJ1-1 and V is TRBV11-2; D gene ambiguous. Looked up from germline, CDR1 is SGHAT and CDR2 is FQNNGV. The CDR3 is 16 amino acids. V was shortened by 3 bases and J by 4 bases, with 18 bases between the two germline ends.

This clone was recorded once. The V and J genes are TRBV13 and TRBJ2-7; 7 nucleotides match TRBD1. V lost 8 bases to trimming and J lost 3 bases; unmatched junction nucleotides: 10. Germline CDR1 and CDR2: PRHDT and FYEKMQ (reference sequence). The CDR3 has 14 residues. CDR3 in DNA: TGTGCCAGCTCCCTAACAGGGGCGGGCTACGAGCAGTACTTC. This codes for CASSLTGAGYEQYF.

This clone occurred a few times. The rearrangement uses TRBV5-1 and TRBJ2-2; D is unclear. V lost 5 bases and J 1 base, leaving 9 bases between the germline ends. Germline loops: CDR1 SGHRS, CDR2 YFSETQ. There are 14 residues in the CDR3. The CDR3 loop reads CASRVGENTGELFF. Written as DNA, the CDR3 is TGCGCCAGCAGGGTAGGAGAGAACACCGGGGAGCTGTTTTTT. The full variable domain, its missing parts supplied by reference TRBV5-1 and TRBJ2-2, is KAGVTQTPRYLIKTRGQQVTLSCSPISGHRSVSWYQQTPGQGLQFLFEYFSETQRNKGNFPGRFSGRQFSNSRSEMNVSTLELGDSALYLCASRVGENTGELFFGEGSRLTVL.

The chain joins TRBV6-5 to TRBJ1-4; D might be TRBD1 (5 bases). The CDR3 has 16 residues. Germline CDR1 MNHEY, CDR2 SVGAGI. V was trimmed by 0 bases and J by 0 bases, leaving 8 bases between them. CDR3 sequence: CASSYSEGSTNEKLFF. In DNA, the CDR3 is TGTGCCAGCAGTTACTCGGAGGGGTCAACTAATGAAAAACTGTTTTTT.

In DNA form, the CDR3 reads TGTGCCTGGAGTAAGGGACAGGTCTACAATGAGCAGTTCTTC. Its translation: CAWSKGQVYNEQFF. This sequence joins TRBV30 and TRBJ2-1; 8 bases map to TRBD1. With V trimmed by 2 bases and J by 3 bases, 3 bases remained unmatched. Germline V gene data show CDR1 as GTSNPN and CDR2 as SVGIG (reference sequence). CDR3 length equals 14 residues. Based on the CDR3 plus reference TRBV30 and TRBJ2-1, the full variable domain is SQTIHQWPATLVQPVGSPLSLECTVEGTSNPNLYWYRQAAGRGLQLLFYSVGIGQISSEVPQNLSASRPQDRQFILSSKKLLLSDSGFYLCAWSKGQVYNEQFFGPGTRLTVL.

The chain carries TRBV7-2 and TRBJ1-2; TRBD1 matches 7 bases. V trimming: 0 bases; J trimming: 0 bases; junction bases outside the gene matches: 4. CDR3 length: 16 residues. From germline, CDR1 is SGHTA and CDR2 FQGNSA. The CDR3 nucleotides are TGTGCCAGCAGCTTAGCGCTCGGGACAGCTAACTATGGCTACACCTTC. It encodes CASSLALGTANYGYTF.

The sample holds a few counts of this clone. The CDR3, as DNA: TGTGCCAGCACCGATCGACAGGGCGTCTACGAGCAGTACTTC. Protein: CASTDRQGVYEQYF. The chain uses TRBV6-5 and TRBJ2-7, with 7 bases aligning to TRBD1. Germline V gene data show CDR1 as MNHEY and CDR2 as SVGAGI. The CDR3 runs to 14 residues. V shed 7 bases, J shed 3 bases, and the junction held 9 bases outside the gene matches.

V is TRBV28 and J is TRBJ2-5; 7 bases agree with TRBD1. Trimming took 5 bases from V and 8 from J; bases not matched to a gene: 11. Germline V lookup: CDR1 MDHEN, CDR2 SYDVKM. The CDR3 runs 14 residues. CDR3 sequence: CASSTGVSKRTQYF. The CDR3 DNA is TGTGCCAGCAGTACAGGGGTCAGCAAGAGAACCCAGTACTTC.

The chain combines TRBV6-5 with TRBJ2-7; a possible D gene is TRBD2 (6 bases). Germline assignment: CDR1 MNHEY and CDR2 SVGAGI. This CDR3 region has 15 residues. Trimming shortened V by 5 bases and J by 5 bases, and 19 bases separated the two germline ends. CDR3 bases: TGTGCCAGCAGTCGCCGGACTATCGGGTTCCACGAGCAGTACTTC. Its translation is CASSRRTIGFHEQYF.

V is TRBV7-2 and J is TRBJ1-1; D might be TRBD1 (5 bases). The V gene lost 0 bases and the J gene lost 0 bases, with 8 bases spanning the gap. The CDR3 consists of 15 residues. Germline CDR1 SGHTA, CDR2 FQGNSA. The CDR3 sequence is CASSLAGGMNTEAFF. CDR3 nucleotide sequence: TGTGCCAGCAGCTTAGCGGGGGGGATGAACACTGAAGCTTTCTTT.

The genes are TRBV2 and TRBJ1-5; D is ambiguous. V gave up 7 bases and J gave up 4 bases, with 14 bases separating them. CDR1 SNHLY and CDR2 FYNNEI come from the germline V gene. The CDR3 runs to 14 residues. The DNA for the CDR3 is TGTGCCAGCAAGAAAGGTGGAGATAATCAGCCCCAGCATTTT. Translated, it gives CASKKGGDNQPQHF.

There are a few counts of this clone. The chain combines TRBV6-5 with TRBJ1-2; 8 bases align to TRBD1. The CDR3 covers 13 residues. In germline, CDR1 is MNHEY, CDR2 SVGAGI. V gave up 0 bases and J gave up 7 bases; unmatched junction bases: 1. The CDR3 nucleotides are TGTGCCAGCAGTTACTCGGGACAGGTTGGCTACACCTTC. Translation: CASSYSGQVGYTF.